This TCR beta chain was obtained from a study of cytomegalovirus exposure and HLA in healthy donors. Use of 60 Vbeta and 13 Jbeta primers characterized the PCR. Profiling relied on immunoSEQ multiplex PCR, and the TCRdb table lists in-frame clones only, not all of them. Of some 120,000 clones listed, about 84% are singletons. Germline CDR1 is SGHDT and CDR2 is YYEEEE. V trimming: 4 bases; J trimming: 10 bases; junction bases outside the gene matches: 13. The length of the CDR3 is 17 residues. What was sequenced was PBMCs. This chain joins TRBV5-6 and TRBJ2-3, with TRBD2 matching 15 bases. This TCR came from a man aged 35 to 55 in good health and CMV-seronegative. CDR3 in DNA: TGTGCCAGCAGCCGGGGACTAGCGGGGGGATATGGAGTTGCGCAGTATTTT. It translates to CASSRGLAGGYGVAQYF.